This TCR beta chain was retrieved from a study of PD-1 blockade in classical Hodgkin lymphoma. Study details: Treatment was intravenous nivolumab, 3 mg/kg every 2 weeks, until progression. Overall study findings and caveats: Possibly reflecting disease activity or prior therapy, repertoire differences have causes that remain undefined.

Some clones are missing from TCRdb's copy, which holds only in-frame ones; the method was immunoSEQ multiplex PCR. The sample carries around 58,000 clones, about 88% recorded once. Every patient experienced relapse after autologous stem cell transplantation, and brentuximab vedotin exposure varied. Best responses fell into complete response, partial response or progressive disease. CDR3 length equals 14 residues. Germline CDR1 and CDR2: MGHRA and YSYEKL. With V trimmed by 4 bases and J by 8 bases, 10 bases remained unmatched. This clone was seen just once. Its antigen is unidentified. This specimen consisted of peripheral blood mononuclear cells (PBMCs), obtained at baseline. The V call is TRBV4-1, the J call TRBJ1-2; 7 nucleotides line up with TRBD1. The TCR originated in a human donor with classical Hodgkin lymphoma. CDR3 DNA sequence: TGCGCCAGCAGCCCAAGTGAGGGGGCAGGAGGCTACACCTTC. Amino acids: CASSPSEGAGGYTF.